This T cell receptor (beta chain) was sequenced for a study of cytomegalovirus exposure and HLA in healthy donors. Germline V CDR1 and CDR2: SEHNR, FQNEAQ (reference sequence). This CDR3 has 15 residues. With 3 bases removed from V and 2 bases from J, the gap between germline ends came to 13 bases. PCR employed 60 Vbeta and 13 Jbeta primers. Assay used: immunoSEQ multiplex PCR; TCRdb lists only in-frame clones, some missing. The sample has about 190,000 clones; around 75% are singletons. There were likely unrecorded immune exposures, though donors were nominally healthy when sampled. Sample: PBMCs. The chain couples TRBV7-9 to TRBJ1-1; D might be TRBD1 (5 bases). The origin of this receptor is a woman aged 30 to 39 in good health and CMV-seropositive. CDR3 sequence (DNA): TGTGCCAGCAGCTTGTTGTGGACACCTAACACTGAAGCTTTCTTT. Protein: CASSLLWTPNTEAFF.